These 22 T cell receptor delta chains came from one sample sequenced in a study of gamma-delta T cells after stem cell transplantation. TCRdb repeated clone calling on the RT-PCR reads with CATT. The sample includes about 15,000 delta-chain clones, approximately 8.5% of them seen just once. The sequencing input was gamma-delta T cells. The receptor source for this set is a human donor. It is not recorded whose cells these are; they may come from a transplant donor.

In its sample, this clone was seen a few times. The chain joins TRDV2 to TRDJ1; tentative D call: TRDD3 (5 bases). The CDR3 covers 20 residues. The V gene lost 0 bases and the J gene lost 3 bases, with 28 bases spanning the gap. CDR1 is GEAIGNYY, CDR2 EKD, per germline. The CDR3 DNA reads TGTGCCTGTGACACCGTTAGTCGGCGACTGGTGACGCTAATTGCCGATAAACTCATCTTT. It translates to CACDTVSRRLVTLIADKLIF.

The J gene is TRDJ1, the V gene TRDV2; 11 nucleotides match TRDD3. CDR1 is GEAIGNYY and CDR2 is EKD in the germline V gene. J gave up 8 bases and V 2 bases, and 6 bases lay outside the gene matches. CDR3 length equals 14 residues. CDR3 region: CACDKLGDSRKLIF. The DNA for the CDR3 is TGTGCCTGTGACAAACTGGGGGATAGCAGAAAACTCATCTTT.

In the case of this clone: The protein given by TCRdb reflects a much larger clone and differs at residue 13 from this DNA's translation, likely from a read error; the protein shown is the DNA's translation. The J gene is TRDJ3, the V gene TRDV2; TRDD3 matches 11 bases. In germline, CDR1 is GEAIGNYY, CDR2 EKD. The length of the CDR3 is 19 residues. This CDR3 is CACDTVLGDSSWGTRQMFF. The CDR3, as DNA: TGTGCCTGTGACACCGTACTGGGGGATAGCTCCTGGGGCACCCGACAGATGTTTTTC.

This clone occurred a few times. The gene calls are TRDV2 and TRDJ1; D perhaps matches TRDD3 (6 bases). V shed 9 bases and J shed 4 bases, with 26 bases lying between them. Germline V CDR1 and CDR2: GEAIGNYY, EKD. This CDR3 is 16 amino acids long. The DNA of the CDR3 is TGTGCCCGTGGCAGGGTTGGATCGGGGGACCGCGATAAACTCATCTTT. Translated, it gives CARGRVGSGDRDKLIF.

Turning to this clone: The protein that TCRdb holds for this DNA derives from a much larger clone and differs from the translated DNA at residues 10 and 14, which likely indicates a read error; the protein shown here is translated from the DNA. The chain carries TRDV2 and TRDJ1; D perhaps matches TRDD3 (6 bases). In germline, CDR1 is GEAIGNYY, CDR2 EKD. The CDR3 sequence is 17 residues long. The CDR3 sequence is CACDTVGDLVYTDRLIF. The CDR3 DNA is TGTGCCTGTGACACAGTCGGGGATCTGGTCTACACCGATAGACTCATCTTT.

To note about this clone: An end of the junction differs from the germline gene, which may be a read error. The chain recombines TRDV2 with TRDJ1; 9 nucleotides match TRDD3. Germline CDR1 GEAIGNYY, CDR2 EKD. This CDR3 has 15 amino acids. Written as DNA, the CDR3 is TGTGCCTGTGACAATCTGGGGGATCCTGTCGATAACCTCATCTTT. Residues: CACDNLGDPVDNLIF.

This clone was observed a handful of times. The TCRdb record carries a much larger clone's protein, which differs from this DNA's translation at residue 9; a read error is the likely cause, and the protein listed here is the DNA translation. The V call is TRDV2, the J call TRDJ3; possible D gene TRDD3, 5 bases. Germline values: CDR1 GEAIGNYY, CDR2 EKD. V lost 1 base to trimming and J lost 0 bases, with 18 bases between them. This CDR3 region has 20 residues. For the CDR3, the DNA is TGTGCCTGTGACACTCCCGATGGGGAATCCTCCTCCTGGGACACCCGACAGATGTTTTTC. Protein sequence: CACDTPDGESSSWDTRQMFF.

As concerns this clone: This likely reflects a read error, since a far larger clone is one base away. Additional DNA sequences in this sample encode the identical CDR3. The genes are TRDV2 and TRDJ1, with TRDD3 matching 8 bases. In germline, CDR1 is GEAIGNYY, CDR2 EKD. The CDR3 length is 21 residues. V gave up 0 bases and J gave up 0 bases; unmatched junction bases: 20. CDR3 sequence (DNA): TGTGCCTGTGACACCATTGGCGACTGGGGGTTACCCAGAGCGTACACCGATAAACTCATCTTT. Translated: CACDTIGDWGLPRAYTDKLIF.

This clone was counted a few times. TCRdb attributes to this sequence the protein of a much larger clone, which differs from the DNA translation at residue 8; a read error is likely, and the protein displayed is translated from the DNA. The V call is TRDV2, the J call TRDJ3; tentatively, D is TRDD3 (5 bases). Per germline, CDR1 GEAIGNYY and CDR2 EKD. Trimming stripped 1 base from V and 0 bases from J, with 18 bases between. The CDR3 is made up of 20 amino acids. This chain's CDR3 is CACDTPGDDQSSWDTRQMFF. The DNA of the CDR3 is TGTGCCTGTGACACTCCCGGGGACGACCAGAGCTCCTGGGACACCCGACAGATGTTTTTC.

Remarks on this clone: A read error may account for a junction end that differs from germline. Other DNA sequences of this sample code for an identical CDR3. This chain joins TRDV2 and TRDJ1, with D perhaps TRDD2 or TRDD3 (5 bases each). Germline loops: CDR1 GEAIGNYY, CDR2 EKD. CDR3 size: 20 residues. CDR3 nucleotide sequence: TGTGCCTGTGACACTCTACCTTCTAGGGCTGTGGTCTCTTACACCGATACACTCATCTTT. Translated: CACDTLPSRAVVSYTDTLIF.

By share of the sample, this clone is large. The identical CDR3 is also encoded by other nucleotide sequences in the sample. The rearrangement uses TRDV2 and TRDJ1, with 10 bases that match TRDD3. Germline V CDR1 and CDR2: GEAIGNYY, EKD. J lost 0 bases, V lost 0 bases, and 12 bases had no gene match. The length of the CDR3 is 19 residues. The CDR3 reads CACDTVPTTGGLYTDKLIF. Written as DNA, the CDR3 is TGTGCCTGTGACACCGTTCCTACTACTGGGGGATTGTACACCGATAAACTCATCTTT.

This clone was picked up a small number of times. The chain employs TRDV2 and TRDJ1, with 9 bases lining up with TRDD3. The CDR3 extends over 17 amino acids. The V gene end was trimmed by 3 bases and the J gene end by 5 bases; junction bases not matched to a gene: 15. Germline V gene sequence: CDR1 GEAIGNYY, CDR2 EKD. The CDR3 nucleotides are TGTGCCTGTGACCCTTTGGTCGTACTGGGGGACAAGGATAAACTCATCTTT. It translates to CACDPLVVLGDKDKLIF.

This clone has a handful of counts. In the same sample, other DNA sequences code for this CDR3. The chain carries TRDV2 and TRDJ1; perhaps TRDD3 as D (6 bases). Trimming took 2 bases from V and 0 from J, leaving 24 bases between them. The CDR3 sequence is 19 residues long. Germline-derived CDR1 and CDR2 are GEAIGNYY and EKD. The DNA of the CDR3 is TGTGCCTGTGACAACCGGGGGGGGGGGACCCGCTCGTACACCGATAAACTCATCTTT. Translated, it gives CACDNRGGGTRSYTDKLIF.

The CDR3 nucleotides are TGTGCCTGTGACCGAATGGGGGATACGAGGCACACCTCGGGGGGAGGAGGACTCATCTTT. Encoded protein: CACDRMGDTRHTSGGGGLIF. The V gene is TRDV2, the J gene TRDJ1, with 11 nucleotides matching TRDD3. CDR3 length: 20 residues. Looked up from germline, CDR1 is GEAIGNYY and CDR2 is EKD. V was clipped by 3 bases and J by 10 bases; unmatched bases: 27.

This clone was found a few times. The TCRdb protein, from a much larger clone, departs from this DNA's translation at residue 4, likely by read error; the protein shown derives from the DNA. The V gene is TRDV2, the J gene TRDJ1; 7 nucleotides match TRDD3. The J segment lost 2 bases and the V segment lost 7 bases, leaving 15 bases of the junction unmatched. The CDR3 runs to 16 residues. Per the germline V gene, CDR1 is GEAIGNYY and CDR2 is EKD. CDR3 sequence (DNA): TGTGCCTGCGTCGTAATGGGGGAAACAGCGACCGATAAACTCATCTTT. Translated, it gives CACVVMGETATDKLIF.

This clone was found a few times. TCRdb assigns this DNA the protein of a much larger clone, which departs from its translation at residue 7; this likely reflects a read error, and the protein shown comes from translating the DNA. The chain uses TRDV2 and TRDJ1, with 7 bases lining up with TRDD3. V trimming: 0 bases; J trimming: 0 bases; junction bases outside the gene matches: 9. CDR1 and CDR2 (germline): GEAIGNYY, EKD. The CDR3 covers 17 residues. CDR3 sequence reads: CACDTIPGGAYTDKLIF. CDR3 DNA: TGTGCCTGTGACACCATTCCTGGGGGGGCGTACACCGATAAACTCATCTTT.

The table lists this clone with a few counts. A read error likely explains this, since a far larger clone differs by one base. Other DNA variants within this sample encode the same CDR3. This CDR3 reads CACDPLLGETRYTDKLIF. The CDR3 DNA reads as TGTGCCTGTGACCCCTTACTGGGGGAAACCAGGTACACCGATAAACTCATCTTT. The chain recombines TRDV2 with TRDJ1, with 9 bases identical to TRDD3. This CDR3 is 18 amino acids long. Germline CDR1 GEAIGNYY, CDR2 EKD. V was clipped by 3 bases and J by 0 bases; unmatched bases: 13.

In the case of this clone: A far more abundant clone sits one base away, making this likely a read error. This same CDR3 is encoded by further DNA sequences in the sample. V and J are TRDV2 and TRDJ1, with 10 bases fitting TRDD3. Germline assignment: CDR1 GEAIGNYY and CDR2 EKD. CDR3 length: 18 amino acids. The chain's CDR3 is CACDTIKLRGDTTDKLIF. The CDR3 nucleotides read TGTGCCTGCGACACCATAAAATTACGGGGGGATACGACCGATAAACTCATCTTT.

Notes on this clone: The mismatch at residue 5 between this DNA's translation and the TCRdb protein of a much larger clone likely reflects a read error; the protein shown is translated from the DNA. The chain joins TRDV1 to TRDJ1; TRDD3 matches 7 bases. The CDR3 length is 20 residues. Germline V CDR1 and CDR2: TSWWSYY, QGS. The V segment lost 6 bases and the J segment 8 bases; nucleotides outside the gene matches: 30. The CDR3 nucleotides are TGTGCTCTTGGACAGCGCCTGTTCCACGACCTTTACGGGGATATTTTGAAACTCATCTTT. Protein: CALGQRLFHDLYGDILKLIF.

Turning to this clone: TCRdb pairs this DNA with a much larger clone's protein that differs at residue 5, likely a read error; the protein shown was translated from the DNA. This specimen includes other DNA sequences encoding the same CDR3. CDR3 protein: CACDPLRGSDTDKLIF. CDR3 coding DNA: TGTGCCTGTGACCCCCTTAGGGGATCGGACACCGATAAACTCATCTTT. The rearrangement joins TRDV2 to TRDJ1; tentatively, D is TRDD3 (6 bases). V was clipped by 3 bases and J by 0 bases, with 16 bases between them. The CDR3 is 16 amino acids. In germline, CDR1 is GEAIGNYY, CDR2 EKD.

Concerning this clone itself: This may come from a read error, since a much larger clone is one base off. Other DNA sequences in the same sample also yield this CDR3. The chain uses TRDV1 and TRDJ1; 13 nucleotides agree with TRDD3. The CDR3 runs 20 residues. Germline lookup yields CDR1 TSWWSYY and CDR2 QGS. V dropped 0 bases and J dropped 0; count of bases not matched to a gene: 10. The DNA of the CDR3 is TGTGCTCTTGGGGAACTTAGGTTACTGGGGGATACGAGGGACACCGATAAACTCATCTTT. This sequence encodes CALGELRLLGDTRDTDKLIF.

The rearrangement uses TRDV2 and TRDJ3; the D gene is possibly TRDD3 (6 bases). The CDR3 totals 20 residues. Germline lookup yields CDR1 GEAIGNYY and CDR2 EKD. The V and J ends lost 0 bases and 18 bases respectively, with 35 bases between them. The CDR3 spells CACDTVSLGIISCDTRPMFF. CDR3 sequence (DNA): TGTGCCTGTGACACCGTCAGTCTGGGGATCATCTCCTGTGACACCCGCCCGATGTTTTTC.